Detailed here is one T cell receptor beta chain. The antigen is not known. Execution of the assay was at deep level. The authors' processing: ImmunoSEQ only sent back junction sequences with no quality scores, so filtering was done differently. Assay used: immunoSEQ multiplex PCR; TCRdb lists only in-frame clones, some missing. V and J calls plus clone size are reproduced from that table; the DNA served to infer D and trimming. The top ten clones hold around 1.7% of a sample with about 2,100,000 clones, 85% to 95% of them seen once. This entry is derived from a study of shared clonotypes between healthy human individuals. On the study more broadly: CD4 naive and CD4 memory each took three plates per donor, while CD8 naive took two and CD8 memory one. Broader study findings: Shared clonotypes: 4.5% to 6.5% naive CD4, roughly 3.8% naive CD8, over 2% memory CD4, more than 0.3% memory CD8.

With V trimmed by 3 bases and J by 4 bases, 9 bases remained unmatched. Germline V gives CDR1 SGDLS, CDR2 YYNGEE. This CDR3 spans 16 amino acids. CD45RO-negative, CCR7-selected cells formed the naive CD8 fraction, which excluded terminally differentiated effector memory CD45RA+ cells. Sequenced input: naive CD8+ T cells from PBMCs. The origin of this receptor is a man younger than 30 in good health. Some clones in this sample may be carry-over from other donors' samples. This chain connects TRBV9 to TRBJ1-2, with 10 bases identical to TRBD1. DNA for the CDR3: TGTGCCAGCAGCGCCCGTTGGGACAGGGGCCGCTATGGCTACACCTTC. This gives the protein CASSARWDRGRYGYTF.